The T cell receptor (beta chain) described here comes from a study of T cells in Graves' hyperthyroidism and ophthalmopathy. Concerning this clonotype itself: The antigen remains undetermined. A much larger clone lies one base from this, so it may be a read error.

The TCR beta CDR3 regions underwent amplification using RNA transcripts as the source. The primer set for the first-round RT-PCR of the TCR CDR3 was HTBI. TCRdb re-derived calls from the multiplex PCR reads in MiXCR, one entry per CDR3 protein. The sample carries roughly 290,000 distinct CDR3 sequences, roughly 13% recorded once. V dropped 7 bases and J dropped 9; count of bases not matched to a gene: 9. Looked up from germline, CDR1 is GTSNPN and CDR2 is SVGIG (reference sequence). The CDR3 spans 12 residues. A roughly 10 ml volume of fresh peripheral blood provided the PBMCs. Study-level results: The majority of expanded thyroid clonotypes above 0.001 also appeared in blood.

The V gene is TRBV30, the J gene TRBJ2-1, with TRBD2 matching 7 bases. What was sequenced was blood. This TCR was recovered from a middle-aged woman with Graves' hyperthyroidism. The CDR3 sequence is CALEASGSEQFF. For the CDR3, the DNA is TGTGCCTTAGAGGCTAGCGGAAGTGAGCAGTTCTTC.